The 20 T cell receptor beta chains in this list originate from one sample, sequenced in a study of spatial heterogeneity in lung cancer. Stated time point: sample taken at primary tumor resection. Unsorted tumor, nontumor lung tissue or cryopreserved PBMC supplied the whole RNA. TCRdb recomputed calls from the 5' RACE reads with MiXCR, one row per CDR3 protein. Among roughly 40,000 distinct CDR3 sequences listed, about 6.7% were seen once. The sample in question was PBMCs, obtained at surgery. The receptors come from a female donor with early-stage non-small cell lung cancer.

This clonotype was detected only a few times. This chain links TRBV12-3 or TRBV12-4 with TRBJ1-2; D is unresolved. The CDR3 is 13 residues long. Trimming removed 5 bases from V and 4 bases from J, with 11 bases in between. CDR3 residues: CASSRGESYGYTF. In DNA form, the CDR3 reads TGTGCCAGCAGTCGTGGCGAGTCCTATGGCTACACCTTC.

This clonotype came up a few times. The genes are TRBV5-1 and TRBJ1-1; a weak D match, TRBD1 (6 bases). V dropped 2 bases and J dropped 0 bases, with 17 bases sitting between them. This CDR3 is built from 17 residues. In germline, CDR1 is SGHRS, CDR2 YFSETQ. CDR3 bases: TGCGCCAGCAGCTTAGGACAGCGCAGCCTCATGAACACTGAAGCTTTCTTT. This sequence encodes CASSLGQRSLMNTEAFF. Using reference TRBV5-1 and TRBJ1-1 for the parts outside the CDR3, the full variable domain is KAGVTQTPRYLIKTRGQQVTLSCSPISGHRSVSWYQQTPGQGLQFLFEYFSETQRNKGNFPGRFSGRQFSNSRSEMNVSTLELGDSALYLCASSLGQRSLMNTEAFFGQGTRLTVV.

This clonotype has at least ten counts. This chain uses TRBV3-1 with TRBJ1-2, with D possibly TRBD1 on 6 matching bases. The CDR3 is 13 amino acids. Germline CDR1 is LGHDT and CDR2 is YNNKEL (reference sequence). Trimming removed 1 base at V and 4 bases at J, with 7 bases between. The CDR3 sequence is CASSQAGAYGYTF. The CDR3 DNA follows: TGTGCCAGCAGCCAAGCAGGGGCCTATGGCTACACCTTC.

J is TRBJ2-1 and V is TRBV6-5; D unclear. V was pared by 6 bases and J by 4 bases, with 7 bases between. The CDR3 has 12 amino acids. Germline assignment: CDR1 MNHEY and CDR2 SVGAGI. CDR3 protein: CASSRAYNEQFF. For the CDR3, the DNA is TGTGCCAGCAGCCGGGCTTACAATGAGCAGTTCTTC.

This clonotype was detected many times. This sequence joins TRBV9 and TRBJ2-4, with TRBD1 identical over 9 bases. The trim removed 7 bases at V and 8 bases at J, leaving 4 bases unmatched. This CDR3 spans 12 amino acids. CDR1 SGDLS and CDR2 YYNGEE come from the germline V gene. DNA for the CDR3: TGTGCCAGCGGGGGACAGGGCGACATTCAGTACTTC. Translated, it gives CASGGQGDIQYF.

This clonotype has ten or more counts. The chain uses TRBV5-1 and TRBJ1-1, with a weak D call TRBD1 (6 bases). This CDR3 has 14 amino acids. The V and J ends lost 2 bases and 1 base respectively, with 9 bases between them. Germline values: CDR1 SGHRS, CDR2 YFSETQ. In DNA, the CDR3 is TGCGCCAGCAGCTTCCAGGGGCCGAACACTGAAGCTTTCTTT. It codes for CASSFQGPNTEAFF. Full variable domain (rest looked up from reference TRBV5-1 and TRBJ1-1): KAGVTQTPRYLIKTRGQQVTLSCSPISGHRSVSWYQQTPGQGLQFLFEYFSETQRNKGNFPGRFSGRQFSNSRSEMNVSTLELGDSALYLCASSFQGPNTEAFFGQGTRLTVV.

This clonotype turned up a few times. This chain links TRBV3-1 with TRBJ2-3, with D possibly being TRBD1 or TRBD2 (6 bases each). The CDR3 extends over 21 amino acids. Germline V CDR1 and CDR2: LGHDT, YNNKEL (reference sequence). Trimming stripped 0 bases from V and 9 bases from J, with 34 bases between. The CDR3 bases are TGTGCCAGCAGCCAAGATACCCCAAAAGCAGTCGGGGGCCCCCCTCTGGGGACGCAGTATTTT. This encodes CASSQDTPKAVGGPPLGTQYF.

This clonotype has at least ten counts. Here the CDR3 DNA reads TGTGCCAGCAGTTACTTCCCTAGCGGGGTATCCTTCTCCTACGAGCAGTACTTC. This sequence encodes CASSYFPSGVSFSYEQYF. This chain joins TRBV6-5 and TRBJ2-7, with TRBD2 matching over 9 bases. V lost 1 base and J lost 0; bases outside the gene matches: 10. Germline CDR1 reads MNHEY; CDR2 reads SVGAGI. The CDR3 has 18 amino acids.

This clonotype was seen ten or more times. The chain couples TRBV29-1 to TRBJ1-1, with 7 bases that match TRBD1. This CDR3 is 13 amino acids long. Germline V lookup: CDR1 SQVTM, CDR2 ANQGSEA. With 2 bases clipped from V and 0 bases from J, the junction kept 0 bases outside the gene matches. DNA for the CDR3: TGCAGCGTTGAAAGGGGGCTGAACACTGAAGCTTTCTTT. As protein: CSVERGLNTEAFF.

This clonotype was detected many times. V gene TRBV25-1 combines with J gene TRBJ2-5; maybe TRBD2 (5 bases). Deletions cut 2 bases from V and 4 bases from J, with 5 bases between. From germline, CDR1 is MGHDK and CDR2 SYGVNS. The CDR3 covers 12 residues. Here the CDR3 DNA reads TGTGCCAGCAGTGAAGAGGGAGAGACCCAGTACTTC. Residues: CASSEEGETQYF.

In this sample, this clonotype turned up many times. CDR3 amino acids: CASRPRWGPQYF. The CDR3 DNA reads as TGTGCCAGCAGGCCGAGGTGGGGACCCCAGTACTTC. This chain joins TRBV5-6 and TRBJ2-5, with D perhaps given as TRBD1 or TRBD2 (5 bases each). Trimming shortened V by 5 bases and J by 9 bases, and 14 bases separated the two germline ends. The germline V gene encodes CDR1 SGHDT and CDR2 YYEEEE. CDR3 length equals 12 residues.

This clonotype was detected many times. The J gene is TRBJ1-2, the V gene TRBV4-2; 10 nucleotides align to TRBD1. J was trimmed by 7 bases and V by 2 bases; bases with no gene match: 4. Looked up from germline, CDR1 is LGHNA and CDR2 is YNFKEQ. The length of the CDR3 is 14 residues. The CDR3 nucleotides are TGTGCCAGCAGCCAACCGGGACAGGGGCCTGGCTACACCTTC. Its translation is CASSQPGQGPGYTF.

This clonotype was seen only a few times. The CDR3 spells CASREQGRDTEAFF. CDR3 bases: TGTGCCAGCAGAGAACAGGGGCGAGACACTGAAGCTTTCTTT. V gene TRBV2 combines with J gene TRBJ1-1; 7 positions match TRBD1. The trim removed 6 bases at V and 3 bases at J, leaving 7 bases unmatched. The CDR3 is 14 residues long. Germline CDR1 reads SNHLY; CDR2 reads FYNNEI.

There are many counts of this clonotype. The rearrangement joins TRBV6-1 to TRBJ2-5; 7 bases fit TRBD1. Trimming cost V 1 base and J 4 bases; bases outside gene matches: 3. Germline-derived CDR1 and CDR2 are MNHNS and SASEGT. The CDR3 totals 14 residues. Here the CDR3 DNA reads TGTGCCAGCAGTGAAGGGGACAGCAGAGAGACCCAGTACTTC. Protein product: CASSEGDSRETQYF.

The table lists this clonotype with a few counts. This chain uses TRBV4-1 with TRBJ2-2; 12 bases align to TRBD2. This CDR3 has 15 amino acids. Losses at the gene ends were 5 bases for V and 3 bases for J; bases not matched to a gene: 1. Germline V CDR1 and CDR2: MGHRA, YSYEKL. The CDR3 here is CASSWTSGDTGELFF. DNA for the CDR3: TGCGCCAGCAGCTGGACTAGCGGGGACACCGGGGAGCTGTTTTTT.

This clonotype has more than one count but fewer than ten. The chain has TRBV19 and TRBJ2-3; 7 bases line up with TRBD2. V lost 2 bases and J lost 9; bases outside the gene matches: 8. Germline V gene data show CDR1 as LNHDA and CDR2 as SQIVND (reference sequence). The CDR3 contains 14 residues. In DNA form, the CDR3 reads TGTGCCAGTAGTATAAATGGACTAGACCTCACGCAGTATTTT. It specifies CASSINGLDLTQYF.

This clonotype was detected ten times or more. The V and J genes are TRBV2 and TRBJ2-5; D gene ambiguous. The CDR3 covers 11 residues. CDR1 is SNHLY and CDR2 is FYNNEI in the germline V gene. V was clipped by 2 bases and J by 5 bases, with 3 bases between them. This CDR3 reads CASSERETQYF. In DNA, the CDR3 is TGTGCCAGCAGTGAAAGGGAGACCCAGTACTTC. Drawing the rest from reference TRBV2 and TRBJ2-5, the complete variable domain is EPEVTQTPSHQVTQMGQEVILRCVPISNHLYFYWYRQILGQKVEFLVSFYNNEISEKSEIFDDQFSVERPDGSNFTLKIRSTKLEDSAMYFCASSERETQYFGPGTRLLVL.

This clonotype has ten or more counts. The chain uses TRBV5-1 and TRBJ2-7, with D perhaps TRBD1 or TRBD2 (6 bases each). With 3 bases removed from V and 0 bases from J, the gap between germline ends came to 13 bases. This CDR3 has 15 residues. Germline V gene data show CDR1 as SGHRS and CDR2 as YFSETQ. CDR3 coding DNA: TGCGCCAGCAGCTGGGGGGCGGGCAACTCCTACGAGCAGTACTTC. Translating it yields CASSWGAGNSYEQYF.

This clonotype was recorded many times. The CDR3 DNA follows: TGTGCCAGCAGTCGGGGTTTTGACTATGGCTACACCTTC. Its translation is CASSRGFDYGYTF. The gene calls are TRBV27 and TRBJ1-2, with D hard to call. The germline V and J ends were trimmed by 5 bases and 3 bases, with 10 bases remaining between them. The germline gives CDR1 MNHEY, CDR2 SMNVEV (reference sequence). CDR3 size: 13 residues.

The DNA for the CDR3 is TGTGCCAGCAGCCGTAGCCGGGACAGCAATCAGCCCCAGCATTTT. Translated: CASSRSRDSNQPQHF. This chain joins TRBV6-2 or TRBV6-3 and TRBJ1-5, with D possibly being TRBD1 (5 bases). Germline V gene lookup returns CDR1 MNHEY and CDR2 SVGEGT. This CDR3 is built from 15 residues. V was shortened by 6 bases and J by 1 base, with 13 bases between the two germline ends.